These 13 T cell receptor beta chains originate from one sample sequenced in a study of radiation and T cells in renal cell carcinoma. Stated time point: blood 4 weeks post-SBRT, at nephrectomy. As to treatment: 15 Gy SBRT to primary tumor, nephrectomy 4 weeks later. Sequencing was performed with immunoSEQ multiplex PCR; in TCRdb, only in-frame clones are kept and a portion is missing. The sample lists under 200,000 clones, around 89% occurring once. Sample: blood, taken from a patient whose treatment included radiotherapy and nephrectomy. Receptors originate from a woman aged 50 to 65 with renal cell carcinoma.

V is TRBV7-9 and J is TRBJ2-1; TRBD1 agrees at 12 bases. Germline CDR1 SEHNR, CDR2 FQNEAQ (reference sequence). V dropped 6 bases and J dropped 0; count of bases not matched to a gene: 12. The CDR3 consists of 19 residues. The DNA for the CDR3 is TGTGCCAGCAGTCCACCGGGACAGGGGGCTCGGGGCTCCTACAATGAGCAGTTCTTC. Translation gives CASSPPGQGARGSYNEQFF.

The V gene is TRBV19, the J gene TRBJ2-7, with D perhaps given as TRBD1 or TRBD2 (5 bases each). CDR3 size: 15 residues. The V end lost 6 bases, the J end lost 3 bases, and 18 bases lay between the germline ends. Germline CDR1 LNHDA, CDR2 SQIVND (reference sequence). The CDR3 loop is CASSRSPGRGYEQYF. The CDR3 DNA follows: TGTGCCAGTAGCCGCAGCCCAGGGAGAGGCTACGAGCAGTACTTC.

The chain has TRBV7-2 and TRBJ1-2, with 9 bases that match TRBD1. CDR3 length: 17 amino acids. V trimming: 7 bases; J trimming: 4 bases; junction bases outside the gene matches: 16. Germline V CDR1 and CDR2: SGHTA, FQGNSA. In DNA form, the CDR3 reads TGTGCCAGCACCGCCAACGCACCGGGACAGGGTTCCTATGGCTACACCTTC. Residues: CASTANAPGQGSYGYTF.

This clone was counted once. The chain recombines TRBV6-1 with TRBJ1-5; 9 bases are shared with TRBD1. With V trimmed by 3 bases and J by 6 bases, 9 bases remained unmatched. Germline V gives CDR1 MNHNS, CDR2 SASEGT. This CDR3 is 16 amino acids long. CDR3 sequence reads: CASSEGDRGVSQPQHF. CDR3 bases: TGTGCCAGCAGTGAGGGCGACAGGGGGGTTAGTCAGCCCCAGCATTTT.

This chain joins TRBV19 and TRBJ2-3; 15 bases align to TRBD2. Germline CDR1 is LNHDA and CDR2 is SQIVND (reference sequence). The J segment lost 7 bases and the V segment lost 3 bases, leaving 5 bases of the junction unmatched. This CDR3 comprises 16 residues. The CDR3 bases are TGTGCCAGTAGTATTGATGGGACTAGCGGGGGGAATACGCAGTATTTT. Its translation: CASSIDGTSGGNTQYF.

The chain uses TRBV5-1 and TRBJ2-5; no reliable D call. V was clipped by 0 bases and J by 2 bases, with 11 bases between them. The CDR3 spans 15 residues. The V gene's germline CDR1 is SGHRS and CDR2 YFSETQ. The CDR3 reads CASSLATYDQETQYF. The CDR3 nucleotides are TGCGCCAGCAGCTTGGCGACGTACGATCAAGAGACCCAGTACTTC.

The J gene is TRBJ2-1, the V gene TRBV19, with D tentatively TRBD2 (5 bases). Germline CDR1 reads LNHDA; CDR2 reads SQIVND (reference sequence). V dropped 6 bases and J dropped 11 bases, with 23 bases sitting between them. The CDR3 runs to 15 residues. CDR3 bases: TGTGCCAGTAGCCTACTAGGCTTCGACCAATCGCAGCAGTTCTTC. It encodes CASSLLGFDQSQQFF.

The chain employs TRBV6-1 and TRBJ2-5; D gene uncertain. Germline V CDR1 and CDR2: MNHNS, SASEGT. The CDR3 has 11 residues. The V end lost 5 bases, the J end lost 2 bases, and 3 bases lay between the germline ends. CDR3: CASSLQETQYF. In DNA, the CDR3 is TGTGCCAGCAGTCTTCAAGAGACCCAGTACTTC.

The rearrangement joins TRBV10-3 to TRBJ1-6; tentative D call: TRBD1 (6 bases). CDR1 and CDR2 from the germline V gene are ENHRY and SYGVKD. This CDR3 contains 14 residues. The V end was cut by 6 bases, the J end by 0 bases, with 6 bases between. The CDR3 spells CAIRDSSYNSPLHF. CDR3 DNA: TGTGCCATCAGGGACAGCTCCTATAATTCACCCCTCCACTTT.

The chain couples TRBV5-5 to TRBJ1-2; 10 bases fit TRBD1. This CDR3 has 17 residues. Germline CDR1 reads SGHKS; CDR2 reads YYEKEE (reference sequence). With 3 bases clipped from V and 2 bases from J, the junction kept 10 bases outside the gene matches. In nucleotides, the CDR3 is TGTGCCAGCAGCTCACCGGGACAGGGGCGATTAAACTATGGCTACACCTTC. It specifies CASSSPGQGRLNYGYTF.

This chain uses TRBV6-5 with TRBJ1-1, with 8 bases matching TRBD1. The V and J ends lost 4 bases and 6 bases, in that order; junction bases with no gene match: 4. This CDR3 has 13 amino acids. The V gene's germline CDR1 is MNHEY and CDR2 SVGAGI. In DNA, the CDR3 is TGTGCCAGCAGTTTGGACAGGGCCCCTGAAGCTTTCTTT. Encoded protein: CASSLDRAPEAFF.

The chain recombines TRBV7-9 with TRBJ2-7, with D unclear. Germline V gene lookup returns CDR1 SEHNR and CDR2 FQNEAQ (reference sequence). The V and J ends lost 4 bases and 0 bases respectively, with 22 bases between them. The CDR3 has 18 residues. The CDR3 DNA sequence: TGTGCCAGCAGCTCCAGACGGGTTTCAGGACCGAGCTCCTACGAGCAGTACTTC. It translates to CASSSRRVSGPSSYEQYF.

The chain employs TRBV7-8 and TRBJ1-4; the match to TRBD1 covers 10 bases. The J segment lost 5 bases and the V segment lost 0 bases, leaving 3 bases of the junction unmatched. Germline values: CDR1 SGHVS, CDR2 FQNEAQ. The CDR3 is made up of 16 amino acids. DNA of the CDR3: TGTGCCAGCAGCTTAGCGCCGGGACAGGGGAATGAAAAACTGTTTTTT. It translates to CASSLAPGQGNEKLFF.